One sample yielded the 3 T cell receptor beta chains listed below, sequenced in a study of T cell responses to AZD1222 COVID-19 vaccine. Sequencing used immunoSEQ multiplex PCR; TCRdb keeps in-frame clones, though not all of them. The sample consists of approximately 100,000 clones, roughly 90% of them appearing once. The sample in question was peripheral blood, obtained on day 0 of AZD1222 vaccination. The receptor set was obtained from an adult in good health.

The CDR3 spells CASSEKGQGDEKLFF. The CDR3 DNA sequence: TGCGCCAGCAGTGAGAAGGGACAGGGAGACGAAAAACTGTTTTTT. This chain joins TRBV10-2 and TRBJ1-4; 9 nucleotides align to TRBD1. V lost 2 bases to trimming and J lost 8 bases; unmatched junction nucleotides: 6. The CDR3 sequence is 15 residues long. Germline lookup yields CDR1 WSHSY and CDR2 SAAADI.

This rearrangement joins TRBV5-1 to TRBJ2-7; 9 bases map to TRBD1. This CDR3 is 13 amino acids long. Trimming removed 3 bases from V and 7 bases from J; junction bases left unmatched: 5. Per germline, CDR1 SGHRS and CDR2 YFSETQ. The CDR3 here is CASSWTGAGEQYF. CDR3 DNA: TGCGCCAGCAGCTGGACAGGGGCGGGGGAGCAGTACTTC. Full variable domain (missing parts from reference TRBV5-1 and TRBJ2-7): KAGVTQTPRYLIKTRGQQVTLSCSPISGHRSVSWYQQTPGQGLQFLFEYFSETQRNKGNFPGRFSGRQFSNSRSEMNVSTLELGDSALYLCASSWTGAGEQYFGPGTRLTVT.

The chain couples TRBV28 to TRBJ2-3; TRBD2 matches 13 bases. Germline V gene data show CDR1 as MDHEN and CDR2 as SYDVKM. J lost 6 bases, V lost 4 bases, and 4 bases had no gene match. The CDR3 has 15 residues. The CDR3 bases are TGTGCCAGCAGTTCACTAGCGGGAGGGGCGGATACGCAGTATTTT. Translated: CASSSLAGGADTQYF.